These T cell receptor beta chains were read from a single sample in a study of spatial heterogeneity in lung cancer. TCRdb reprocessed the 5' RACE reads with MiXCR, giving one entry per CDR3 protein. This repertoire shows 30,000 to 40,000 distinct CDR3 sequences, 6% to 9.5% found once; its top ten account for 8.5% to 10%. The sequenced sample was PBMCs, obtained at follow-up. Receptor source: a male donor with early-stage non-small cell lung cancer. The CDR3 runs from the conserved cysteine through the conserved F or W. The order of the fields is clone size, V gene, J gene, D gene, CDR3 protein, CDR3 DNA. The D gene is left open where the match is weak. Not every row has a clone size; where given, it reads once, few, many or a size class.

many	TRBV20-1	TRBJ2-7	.	CSADRVVGGEQYF	TGCAGTGCTGACAGGGTCGTGGGGGGGGAGCAGTACTTC
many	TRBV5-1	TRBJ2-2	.	CASSSVGGELFF	TGCGCCAGCAGCTCCGTTGGAGGGGAGCTGTTTTTT
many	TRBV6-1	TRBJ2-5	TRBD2	CASSEQGGETQYF	TGTGCCAGCAGTGAACAGGGAGGGGAGACCCAGTACTTC
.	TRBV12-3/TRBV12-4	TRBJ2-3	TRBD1	CASSLGLQGGLADTQYF	TGTGCCAGCAGTTTAGGTCTACAGGGGGGACTCGCCGATACGCAGTATTTT
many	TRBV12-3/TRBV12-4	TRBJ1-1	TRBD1	CASSPGGMNTEAFF	TGTGCCAGCAGTCCAGGGGGCATGAACACTGAAGCTTTCTTT
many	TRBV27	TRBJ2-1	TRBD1	CASSLTGGVGNEQFF	TGTGCCAGCAGTCTGACAGGGGGGGTAGGGAATGAGCAGTTCTTC
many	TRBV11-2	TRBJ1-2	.	CASSPGRTVLYGYTF	TGTGCCAGCAGCCCCGGACGGACCGTTCTCTATGGCTACACCTTC
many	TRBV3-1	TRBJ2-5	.	CASSQSQVGTQYF	TGTGCCAGCAGCCAATCCCAGGTGGGGACCCAGTACTTC
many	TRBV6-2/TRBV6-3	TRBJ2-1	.	CASTLGYEQFF	TGTGCCAGCACCCTAGGGTATGAGCAGTTCTTC
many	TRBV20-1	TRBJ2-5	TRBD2	CSASGTSGQTQYF	TGCAGTGCTTCCGGGACTAGCGGGCAGACCCAGTACTTC
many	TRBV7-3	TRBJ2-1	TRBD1	CASSITGENEQFF	TGTGCCAGCAGCATAACAGGGGAAAATGAGCAGTTCTTC
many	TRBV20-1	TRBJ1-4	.	CSVQGATNEKLFF	TGCAGTGTTCAGGGCGCAACTAATGAAAAACTGTTTTTT
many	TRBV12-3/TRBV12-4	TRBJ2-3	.	CASSFLQNMGTQYF	TGTGCCAGCAGTTTTTTACAGAATATGGGTACGCAGTATTTT
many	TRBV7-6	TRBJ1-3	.	CASSLGLEGDTIYF	TGTGCCAGCAGCCTGGGACTGGAAGGGGACACCATATATTTT
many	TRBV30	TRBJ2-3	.	CAWSVGTTRPYF	TGTGCCTGGAGTGTAGGGACCACACGGCCGTATTTT
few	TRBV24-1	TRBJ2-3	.	CATSDPTGTDTQYF	TGTGCCACCAGTGATCCCACCGGGACAGATACGCAGTATTTT
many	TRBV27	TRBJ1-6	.	CASCQGRGSPLHF	TGTGCCAGCTGTCAGGGGAGGGGTTCACCCCTCCACTTT
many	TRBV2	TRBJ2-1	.	CASSERAGAIFEQFF	TGTGCCAGCAGTGAACGGGCGGGGGCCATTTTTGAGCAGTTCTTC
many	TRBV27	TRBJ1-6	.	CASRASGPGDSPLHF	TGTGCCAGCAGGGCTTCGGGACCAGGGGATTCACCCCTCCACTTT
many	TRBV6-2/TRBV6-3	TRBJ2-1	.	CASSYLGRNYNNEQFF	TGTGCCAGCAGTTACTTGGGGAGGAACTACAACAATGAGCAGTTCTTC
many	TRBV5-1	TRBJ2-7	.	CASSREERQGPLSYEQYF	TGCGCCAGCAGCCGAGAGGAAAGGCAAGGTCCCCTCTCCTACGAGCAGTACTTC
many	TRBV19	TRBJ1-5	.	CASSPQGTSNQPQHF	TGTGCCAGTAGTCCCCAGGGAACCAGCAATCAGCCCCAGCATTTT
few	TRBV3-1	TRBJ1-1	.	CASSQPGASTEAFF	TGTGCCAGCAGCCAACCGGGGGCGTCCACTGAAGCTTTCTTT
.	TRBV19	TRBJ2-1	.	CASTHWGGRTDEQFF	TGTGCCAGTACCCATTGGGGGGGGCGAACGGATGAGCAGTTCTTC
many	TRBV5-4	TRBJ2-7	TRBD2	CASSLSGTSGFEQYF	TGTGCCAGCAGCTTGTCTGGGACTAGCGGATTTGAGCAGTACTTC
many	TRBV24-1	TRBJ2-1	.	CATSDSRQANEQFF	TGTGCCACCAGTGATTCCAGACAGGCCAATGAGCAGTTCTTC
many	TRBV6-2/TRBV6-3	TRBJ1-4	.	CASTDRSAEYNEKLFF	TGTGCCAGCACCGATCGGAGTGCCGAGTATAATGAAAAACTGTTTTTT
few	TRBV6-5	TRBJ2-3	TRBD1	CASSFDRVGTDTQYF	TGTGCCAGCAGTTTCGACAGGGTTGGCACAGATACGCAGTATTTT
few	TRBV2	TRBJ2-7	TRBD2	CASSPRTSGGEQYF	TGTGCCAGCAGCCCCCGGACTAGCGGAGGCGAGCAGTACTTC
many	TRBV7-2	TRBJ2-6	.	CASSLWTVQSGANVLTF	TGTGCCAGCAGTCTTTGGACGGTCCAATCTGGGGCCAACGTCCTGACTTTC
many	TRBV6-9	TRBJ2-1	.	CASSYSNRRYNEQFF	TGTGCCAGCAGTTATTCGAACAGACGCTACAATGAGCAGTTCTTC
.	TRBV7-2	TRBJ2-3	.	CASSPTLGQEAQYF	TGTGCCAGCAGCCCCACTCTGGGCCAAGAGGCGCAGTATTTT
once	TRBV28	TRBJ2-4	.	CASSSQGIDKNIQYF	TGTGCCAGCAGTTCACAGGGTATCGACAAAAACATTCAGTACTTC
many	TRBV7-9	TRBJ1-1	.	CASSLVTGYESAEAFF	TGTGCCAGCAGCTTAGTAACAGGATATGAGTCCGCTGAAGCTTTCTTT
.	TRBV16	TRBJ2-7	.	CASSPPGQTSYEQYF	TGTGCCAGCAGCCCCCCAGGCCAAACCTCCTACGAGCAGTACTTC
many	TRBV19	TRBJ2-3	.	CASSIGGTDTQYF	TGTGCCAGTAGTATCGGAGGCACAGATACGCAGTATTTT
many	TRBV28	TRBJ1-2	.	CASSLTGLAGYTF	TGTGCCAGCAGTTTAACAGGGTTGGCTGGCTACACCTTC
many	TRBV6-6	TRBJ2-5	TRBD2	CASSYSRRGAETQYF	TGTGCCAGCAGTTACTCGAGGCGGGGGGCAGAGACCCAGTACTTC
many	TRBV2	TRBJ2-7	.	CASKQGSYEQYF	TGTGCCAGCAAACAGGGCTCCTACGAGCAGTACTTC
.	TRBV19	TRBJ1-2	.	CASSRAGYGYTF	TGTGCCAGTAGCAGGGCGGGCTATGGCTACACCTTC
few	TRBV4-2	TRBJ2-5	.	CASSQGSANGGEETQYF	TGTGCCAGCAGCCAAGGTTCCGCAAACGGGGGTGAGGAGACCCAGTACTTC
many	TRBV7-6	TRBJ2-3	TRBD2	CASSPRLAGVSTDTQYF	TGTGCCAGCAGCCCCAGACTAGCGGGGGTGAGCACAGATACGCAGTATTTT
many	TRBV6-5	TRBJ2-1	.	CASSYMWRDNEQFF	TGTGCCAGCAGTTACATGTGGCGGGACAATGAGCAGTTCTTC
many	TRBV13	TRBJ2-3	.	CASSLGTATDTQYF	TGTGCCAGCAGCTTAGGGACCGCCACAGATACGCAGTATTTT
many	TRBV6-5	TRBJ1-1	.	CASSYSESNTEAFF	TGTGCCAGCAGTTACTCGGAATCGAACACTGAAGCTTTCTTT
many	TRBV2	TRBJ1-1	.	CASYLRFTEAFF	TGTGCCAGTTATCTAAGGTTCACTGAAGCTTTCTTT
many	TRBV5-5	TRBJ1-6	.	CASSLRDQGGVLTDSPLHF	TGTGCCAGCAGCTTGCGAGACCAAGGTGGGGTTTTAACGGATTCACCCCTCCACTTT
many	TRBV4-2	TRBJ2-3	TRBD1	CASSQLTGGATDTQYF	TGTGCCAGCAGCCAATTAACAGGGGGCGCCACAGATACGCAGTATTTT
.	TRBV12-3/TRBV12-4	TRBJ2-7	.	CASSLRRGYEQYF	TGTGCCAGCAGTTTGCGCAGGGGCTACGAGCAGTACTTC
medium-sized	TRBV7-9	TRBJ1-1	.	CASSSRLPGNTEAFF	TGTGCCAGCAGCTCTCGCCTCCCCGGCAACACTGAAGCTTTCTTT
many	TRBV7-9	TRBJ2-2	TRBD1	CATRGGGTGELFF	TGTGCCACTCGAGGGGGCGGTACCGGGGAGCTGTTTTTT
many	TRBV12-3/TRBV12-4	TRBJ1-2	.	CASSPRVFRGYTF	TGTGCCAGCAGCCCCAGGGTATTTAGGGGCTACACCTTC
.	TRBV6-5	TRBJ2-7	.	CASKGDSSYEQYF	TGTGCCAGCAAGGGCGACAGCTCCTACGAGCAGTACTTC
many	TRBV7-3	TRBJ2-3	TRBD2	CASSLGTSGGTDTQYF	TGTGCCAGCAGCTTGGGGACTAGCGGGGGAACAGATACGCAGTATTTT
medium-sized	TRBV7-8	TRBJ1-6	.	CASSPPRQGIHSPLHF	TGTGCCAGCAGCCCACCTCGGCAGGGGATACATTCACCCCTCCACTTT
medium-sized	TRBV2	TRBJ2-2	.	CASGRSLNTGELFF	TGTGCCAGCGGGAGGTCACTAAACACCGGGGAGCTGTTTTTT
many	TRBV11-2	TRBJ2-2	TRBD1	CASSTRTGPTGELFF	TGTGCCAGCAGCACCCGGACAGGGCCCACCGGGGAGCTGTTTTTT
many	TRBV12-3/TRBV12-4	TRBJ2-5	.	CASSLEEETQYF	TGTGCCAGCAGTTTAGAAGAAGAGACCCAGTACTTC